This T cell receptor (beta chain) originates from a study of regulatory T cells in long-lasting Graves disease. Whole-study context: Newly diagnosed Graves' patients took antithyroid drugs under 3 months. Study observations and caveats: Lower TCR diversity characterized persistent Graves' patients relative to newly diagnosed patients.

This CDR3 contains 14 residues. V shed 6 bases, J shed 4 bases, and the junction held 3 bases outside the gene matches. From germline, CDR1 is DFQATT and CDR2 SNEGSKA (reference sequence). Time point given: newly diagnosed GD, antithyroid drugs for less than 3 months. Preparation of the TCR library used RNA extracted from PBMCs. Arm-PCR of CDR3 regions and iRepertoire HTBI primers were used to build TCR beta libraries. TCRdb used MiXCR to reprocess the multiplex PCR reads, holding one entry per CDR3 protein. Here the sample spans about 560,000 distinct CDR3 sequences, around 16% being singletons. This clonotype was observed many times. Its antigen is currently unknown. This sample also appeared in a second study, on T cells in Graves' hyperthyroidism and ophthalmopathy.

This receptor was taken from a young man with Graves disease. Sequenced material: peripheral blood mononuclear cells (PBMCs), taken at new diagnosis, from a patient treated with antithyroid drugs. The rearrangement joins TRBV20-1 to TRBJ2-3, with 14 positions matching TRBD2. The CDR3 region has the DNA TGCAGTGCGGGGACTAGCGGGAGACCAGATACGCAGTATTTT. Amino acid sequence: CSAGTSGRPDTQYF.